Listed below are T cell receptor beta chains from one sample, sequenced in a study of identical twins. Using its own MiXCR run on the 5' RACE reads, TCRdb lists one record per CDR3 protein. The sample carries roughly 770,000 distinct CDR3 sequences, roughly 20% recorded once. These data also formed part of another study, on T cells expressing NK-cell markers.

Sequencing input: PBMCs. The receptors were sampled from a woman between 18 and 29 years old in good health. CDR3s include the opening cysteine and the closing phenylalanine or tryptophan. Fields, in order: clone size, J gene, D gene, V gene, CDR3 protein, CDR3 DNA. The D gene is left open where the match is weak. For some rows the clone size is stated as once, few or many, or as a class when expanded; others skip it.

>-|TRBJ2-1|-|TRBV5-8
CASIPGLLGEQFF
TGTGCCAGCATCCCCGGGCTCCTCGGTGAGCAGTTCTTC
>many|TRBJ2-1|-|TRBV12-3/TRBV12-4
CASSPGQEYNEQFF
TGTGCCAGCAGCCCCGGACAAGAATACAATGAGCAGTTCTTC
>-|TRBJ1-1|-|TRBV6-5
CASSYSYRMNTEAFF
TGTGCCAGCAGTTACTCGTACAGAATGAACACTGAAGCTTTCTTT
>-|TRBJ2-3|-|TRBV6-5
CASSSQGTSTDTQYF
TGTGCCAGCAGTTCCCAAGGGACCAGTACAGATACGCAGTATTTT
>many|TRBJ2-7|-|TRBV12-3/TRBV12-4
CASSFGQTYEQYF
TGTGCCAGCAGTTTCGGGCAGACCTACGAGCAGTACTTC
>few|TRBJ2-2|-|TRBV9
CASSVGRVGTGELFF
TGTGCCAGCAGCGTAGGTCGTGTCGGCACCGGGGAGCTGTTTTTT
>few|TRBJ2-7|TRBD2|TRBV12-5
CASGFPLTSGELYEQYF
TGTGCTAGTGGTTTTCCCCTGACTAGCGGGGAGCTCTACGAGCAGTACTTC
>few|TRBJ2-7|-|TRBV5-5
CASGPSAYEQYF
TGTGCCAGCGGACCCTCCGCCTACGAGCAGTACTTC
>many|TRBJ1-6|-|TRBV12-3/TRBV12-4
CASSYGRAPWISPLHF
TGTGCCAGCAGTTATGGGAGGGCCCCGTGGATTTCACCCCTCCACTTT
>-|TRBJ2-7|-|TRBV25-1
CASSEGHGSYEQYF
TGTGCCAGCAGTGAAGGCCATGGGTCCTACGAGCAGTACTTC
>few|TRBJ2-7|TRBD1|TRBV7-6
CASSLGGLQGVYEQYF
TGTGCCAGCAGCTTAGGTGGTCTCCAGGGGGTCTACGAGCAGTACTTC
>-|TRBJ2-5|-|TRBV20-1
CSATLRETQYF
TGCAGTGCTACTCTGCGGGAGACCCAGTACTTC
>-|TRBJ2-1|-|TRBV18
CASSPGAGQSDQQFF
TGTGCCAGCTCACCCGGAGCGGGTCAATCGGATCAGCAGTTCTTC
>few|TRBJ2-5|TRBD2|TRBV6-5
CASSYGLAGDAETQYF
TGTGCCAGCAGTTACGGGCTAGCGGGAGACGCGGAGACCCAGTACTTC
>few|TRBJ1-1|-|TRBV12-3/TRBV12-4
CASSLLTGGTNTEAFF
TGTGCCAGCAGTTTACTCACGGGCGGTACGAACACTGAAGCTTTCTTT
>many|TRBJ2-5|TRBD2|TRBV20-1
CSALLTSSMETQYF
TGCAGTGCCCTTTTGACTAGCTCTATGGAGACCCAGTACTTC
>-|TRBJ2-3|TRBD2|TRBV18
CASSPTSGTSTDTQYF
TGTGCCAGCTCACCAACTAGCGGGACAAGCACAGATACGCAGTATTTT
>-|TRBJ1-1|TRBD1|TRBV6-1
CASSLAGQARAEAFF
TGTGCCAGCAGTCTTGCGGGACAGGCAAGGGCTGAAGCTTTCTTT
>few|TRBJ2-3|TRBD2|TRBV20-1
CSARDRGLAGGADTQYF
TGCAGTGCTAGAGATCGGGGACTAGCGGGGGGCGCAGATACGCAGTATTTT
>-|TRBJ2-1|TRBD2|TRBV15
CATSRGSSGYNEQFF
TGTGCCACCAGCAGGGGGTCTAGCGGGTATAATGAGCAGTTCTTC
>-|TRBJ1-4|-|TRBV10-3
CAISAQSVGEKLFF
TGTGCCATCAGTGCACAATCGGTTGGTGAAAAACTGTTTTTT
>-|TRBJ2-5|-|TRBV25-1
CASSGRGVGETQYF
TGTGCCAGCAGTGGCAGGGGGGTAGGAGAGACCCAGTACTTC
>many|TRBJ2-7|TRBD2|TRBV7-9
CAIRLADHEQYF
TGTGCCATTCGACTAGCTGATCACGAGCAGTACTTC
>-|TRBJ2-1|-|TRBV20-1
CSAPHGNNEQFF
TGCAGTGCTCCCCACGGCAACAATGAGCAGTTCTTC
>many|TRBJ2-1|TRBD2|TRBV29-1
CSGASGGEQFF
TGCAGCGGGGCTAGCGGGGGTGAGCAGTTCTTC
>-|TRBJ2-3|TRBD2|TRBV15
CATSRWSGEGADTQYF
TGTGCCACCAGCAGATGGTCGGGGGAGGGAGCAGATACGCAGTATTTT
>many|TRBJ2-7|-|TRBV20-1
CSAKAGSYEQYF
TGCAGTGCTAAAGCTGGCTCCTACGAGCAGTACTTC
>-|TRBJ1-1|-|TRBV5-1
CASSFLGRMTEAFF
TGCGCCAGCAGCTTCCTAGGGCGAATGACTGAAGCTTTCTTT
>few|TRBJ1-6|TRBD1|TRBV20-1
CSASLQGASYNSPLHF
TGCAGTGCTAGCCTACAGGGGGCGTCCTATAATTCACCCCTCCACTTT
>-|TRBJ2-1|TRBD2|TRBV18
CASSPGLAGDPFF
TGTGCCAGCTCACCCGGACTAGCGGGAGATCCGTTCTTC
>many|TRBJ1-6|-|TRBV9
CASTHGGSSYNSPLHF
TGTGCCAGCACCCACGGGGGTAGCTCCTATAATTCACCCCTCCACTTT
>-|TRBJ2-1|TRBD2|TRBV18
CASSRKGLAGENEQFF
TGTGCCAGCTCACGCAAGGGACTAGCGGGAGAAAATGAGCAGTTCTTC
>many|TRBJ2-1|-|TRBV7-2
CASSLQVSDEQFF
TGTGCCAGCAGCTTACAGGTTTCGGATGAGCAGTTCTTC
>many|TRBJ2-4|-|TRBV12-3/TRBV12-4
CASSLEGYPINIQYF
TGTGCCAGCAGTTTAGAAGGGTATCCCATAAACATTCAGTACTTC
>few|TRBJ2-2|TRBD1|TRBV9
CASSDRGHGELFF
TGTGCCAGCAGCGACAGGGGCCACGGGGAGCTGTTTTTT
>-|TRBJ1-1|-|TRBV6-1
CASRATKGTEAFF
TGTGCCAGCAGGGCGACGAAAGGCACTGAAGCTTTCTTT
>many|TRBJ2-3|-|TRBV20-1
CSASSTVASTDTQYF
TGCAGTGCTTCGTCTACTGTAGCTAGCACAGATACGCAGTATTTT
>few|TRBJ1-1|-|TRBV20-1
CSATQGFGGTEAFF
TGCAGTGCAACTCAGGGATTTGGGGGGACTGAAGCTTTCTTT
>-|TRBJ2-7|-|TRBV5-1
CASSLRAGASYEQYF
TGCGCCAGCAGCTTGAGGGCGGGGGCCTCCTACGAGCAGTACTTC
>-|TRBJ2-1|-|TRBV4-3
CASSQGGLPGGNEQFF
TGCGCCAGCAGCCAAGGGGGACTCCCGGGTGGGAATGAGCAGTTCTTC
>-|TRBJ2-1|-|TRBV6-5
CASSYVGGPYNEQFF
TGTGCCAGCAGTTACGTGGGGGGGCCTTACAATGAGCAGTTCTTC
>few|TRBJ2-2|-|TRBV6-6
CASSWGDTGELFF
TGTGCCAGCAGTTGGGGTGACACCGGGGAGCTGTTTTTT
>-|TRBJ2-1|-|TRBV14
CASSQDDRRQPYNEQFF
TGTGCCAGCAGCCAAGATGACAGGCGACAACCCTACAATGAGCAGTTCTTC
>few|TRBJ1-5|-|TRBV5-1
CASSEDSGDQPQHF
TGCGCCAGCAGCGAGGACAGCGGCGATCAGCCCCAGCATTTT
>few|TRBJ2-7|TRBD1|TRBV13
CASSSPARDRTSYEQYF
TGTGCCAGCAGCTCGCCTGCCCGGGACAGGACATCCTACGAGCAGTACTTC
>-|TRBJ1-1|-|TRBV7-9
CASTRRGVGDTEAFF
TGTGCCAGCACCCGCCGGGGGGTCGGCGACACTGAAGCTTTCTTT
>-|TRBJ2-7|-|TRBV6-2/TRBV6-3
CASSAFGYEQYF
TGTGCCAGCAGTGCGTTTGGGTACGAGCAGTACTTC
>-|TRBJ2-3|TRBD2|TRBV15
CATSLASGRGDTQYF
TGTGCCACCAGTCTGGCTAGCGGGAGGGGCGATACGCAGTATTTT